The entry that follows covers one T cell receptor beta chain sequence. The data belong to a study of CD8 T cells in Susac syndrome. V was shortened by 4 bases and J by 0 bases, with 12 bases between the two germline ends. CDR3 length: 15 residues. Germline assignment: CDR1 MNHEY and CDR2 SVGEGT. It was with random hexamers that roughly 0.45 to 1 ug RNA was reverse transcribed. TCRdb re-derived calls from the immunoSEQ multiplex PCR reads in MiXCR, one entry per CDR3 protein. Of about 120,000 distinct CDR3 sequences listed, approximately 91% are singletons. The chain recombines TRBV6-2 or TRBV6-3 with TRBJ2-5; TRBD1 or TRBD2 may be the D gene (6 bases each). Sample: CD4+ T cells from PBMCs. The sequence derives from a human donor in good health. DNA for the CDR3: TGTGCCAGCAGTTTCCGGGGGCTAAACCAAGAGACCCAGTACTTC. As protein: CASSFRGLNQETQYF.